The subject of this entry is one T cell receptor beta chain. It has no known antigen specificity. Base quality data are lacking; no much larger clone is found one base away. The record originates from a study of blood T cell repertoires in COVID-19 (dated by TCRdb to the early 2020s). With regard to the full study: Collaborator samples came from the United States, Italy and Spain and covered acute and convalescent phases of COVID-19. The material from the prospective study consisted of cDNA or gDNA derived from T cells, B-cell-depleted T cells, or PBMCs. The dataset comprised deeply sampled blood TCRbeta repertoires from subjects exposed to, actively infected with, or recovered from COVID-19. The repertoires were released in a freely available public database meant as a resource for research on the immune response to SARS-CoV-2. The samples were drawn from the first 160 participants of the ongoing ImmuneRACE study and from under 1,500 subjects provided by 6 global collaborators. Nearly every sample came with metadata listing a de-identified subject ID, COVID-19 status, age in years and sex. Where available, HLA class I and class II types were obtained from metadata supplied by the sample provider rather than from assay-based typing. Beyond this particular receptor, the publication reports: How much clinical and demographic metadata was included differed by source and by participant, and the metadata was provided uncurated.

The immunoSEQ Assay, a bias-controlled multiplex PCR, was used to amplify TCRbeta CDR3 regions from genomic DNA. The study's own analysis went as follows. The number of nucleated cells in each sample was estimated by amplification of reference gene primers within the assay. Sequence reads were collapsed and filtered to measure the absolute abundance of every unique TCRbeta CDR3 rearrangement. For each sample, productive Simpson clonality was calculated by taking the square root of Simpson's diversity index across productive rearrangements. What TCRdb holds here is the immuneACCESS table cut down to in-frame rearrangements. Part of the clones is not present; checked against another copy, under half of the missing clones reflect an unresolved V gene, and the others are unexplained. That table gives V, J and clone size, and the DNA gave D and trimming. This sample gives 290,000 or so clones in total; about 88% of them show up just once. The biggest ten clones account for 1.3% of the sample.

CDR3 length: 14 amino acids, cysteine to phenylalanine. Just the 42-base CDR3 DNA is kept, in frame starting at base 1. According to the germline V gene, CDR1 reads MDHEN and CDR2 reads SYDVKM. The junction shows trimming of 6 bases on V and 3 bases on J, and the gene matches do not reach 8 bases of it. The collaborating institutions used their own protocols to collect whole blood in K2EDTA tubes. For TCRbeta analysis, collaborator samples were shipped as frozen whole blood, as isolated PBMCs, or as DNA extracted from either sample type. Here the chain combines TRBV28 and TRBJ2-7, and 7 junctional nucleotides match TRBD1. This sequence originates from a man in his 70s with acute or convalescent COVID-19. The source material was peripheral blood. Here is the DNA: TGTGCCAGCAGGGCTACCCAGGGGGTCTACGAGCAGTACTTC. Its amino acids are CASRATQGVYEQYF.